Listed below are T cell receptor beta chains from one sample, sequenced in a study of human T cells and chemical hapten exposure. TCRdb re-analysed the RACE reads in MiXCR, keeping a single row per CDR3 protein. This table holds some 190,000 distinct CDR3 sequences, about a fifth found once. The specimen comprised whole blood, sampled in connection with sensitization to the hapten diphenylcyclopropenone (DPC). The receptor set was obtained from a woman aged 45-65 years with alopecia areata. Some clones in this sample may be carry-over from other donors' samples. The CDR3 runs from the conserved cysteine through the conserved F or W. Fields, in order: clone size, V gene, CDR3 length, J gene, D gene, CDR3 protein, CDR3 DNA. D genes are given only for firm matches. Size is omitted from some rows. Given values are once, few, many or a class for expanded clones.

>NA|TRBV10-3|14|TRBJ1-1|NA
CAISEFGTDTEAFF
TGTGCCATCAGTGAGTTTGGCACGGACACTGAAGCTTTCTTT
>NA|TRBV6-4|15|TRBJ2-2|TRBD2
CASAALAGAAGELFF
TGTGCCAGCGCGGCACTAGCGGGAGCGGCCGGGGAGCTGTTTTTT
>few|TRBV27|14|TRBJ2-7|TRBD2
CASKRLAGDGEQYF
TGTGCCAGCAAAAGACTAGCGGGAGACGGCGAGCAGTACTTC
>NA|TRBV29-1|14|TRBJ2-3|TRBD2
CSAPASGITDTQYF
TGCAGCGCCCCGGCTAGCGGGATAACAGATACGCAGTATTTT
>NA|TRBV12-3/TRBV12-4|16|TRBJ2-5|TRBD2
CASSSKGTSGKETQYF
TGTGCCAGCAGTTCAAAGGGGACTAGCGGGAAAGAGACCCAGTACTTC
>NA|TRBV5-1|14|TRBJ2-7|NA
CASSLSQVGGQQYF
TGCGCCAGCAGCTTAAGTCAGGTGGGGGGGCAGCAGTACTTC
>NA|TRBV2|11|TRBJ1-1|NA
CASRKGPEAFF
TGTGCCAGCCGTAAGGGCCCTGAAGCTTTCTTT
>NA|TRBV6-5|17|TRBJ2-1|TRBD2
CASSYSRGLAGYNEQFF
TGTGCCAGCAGTTACTCACGGGGACTAGCGGGTTACAATGAGCAGTTCTTC
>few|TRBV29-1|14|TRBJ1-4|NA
CSGLSDRTNEKLFF
TGCAGCGGCCTGTCTGACAGGACTAATGAAAAACTGTTTTTT
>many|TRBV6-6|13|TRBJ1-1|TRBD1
CASSDRGGTEAFF
TGTGCCAGCAGTGACAGGGGCGGAACTGAAGCTTTCTTT
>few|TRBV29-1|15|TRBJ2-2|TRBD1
CSVGRGTGNTGELFF
TGCAGCGTTGGTAGGGGGACAGGGAACACCGGGGAGCTGTTTTTT
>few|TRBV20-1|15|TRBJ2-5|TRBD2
CSARVGSGRQETQYF
TGCAGTGCTAGAGTTGGTAGCGGGAGGCAAGAGACCCAGTACTTC
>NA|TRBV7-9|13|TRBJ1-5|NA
CASSAAGNQPQHF
TGTGCCAGCAGCGCCGCCGGCAATCAGCCCCAGCATTTT
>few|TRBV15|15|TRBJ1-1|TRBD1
CATSRDLVDRSEAFF
TGTGCCACCAGCAGAGATCTGGTGGACAGGAGTGAAGCTTTCTTT